This TCR beta chain is from a study of T cell repertoires and HLA-DP antigens (dated 2018 in TCRdb). About the study as a whole: The study used an in vitro model of CD4+ T cell alloreactivity in which transduced HeLa cells presented allogeneic HLA-DP. Of the three donors, two were male and one was female, and their ages ranged from the 18-to-29 age band up to the 60-to-69 age band. Average DNA input was approximately 220 ng for sorted CD137+CD4+ samples, compared with 1,200 ng for pre-culture CD4+ samples. Compared with self, one alloantigen differed at one amino acid in the peptide-binding groove and the other differed at some 11, modelling structurally similar versus dissimilar alloantigens.

With regard to this clone: Its antigen is still unknown. The input lacks base qualities; no much larger clone sits a single base away.

Including the terminal cysteine and phenylalanine, the CDR3 comprises 16 residues. Only the CDR3 DNA stays, 48 bases, in frame from base 1. Based on the germline V gene, the CDR1 and CDR2 sequences are SGHRS and YFSETQ. The junction carries 20 bases between V and J, which are trimmed by 0 bases and 10 bases respectively. The paper's findings and limits, for the study overall: Limitations were identified as the inclusion of only a few donors, the use of a non-physiological HeLa antigen-presenting system, and the use of total CD4+ responder cells. Naive and memory CD4+ repertoires were not analysed separately. An average cumulative frequency of about 39% against one allele and 50.6% against the other was found for clones undetected before culture. Clonality of sorted CD137+ cells was similar against both alloantigens (around 0.41) and much higher than in pre-culture samples (around 0.04).

Untouched CD4+ T cells were isolated from Ficoll-separated PBMC by magnetic bead negative selection, reaching an average purity of about 98%. Magnetic beads were used to isolate untouched CD4+ T cells from Ficoll-separated PBMC, giving roughly 98% purity with negligible CD8+ contamination. Peripheral blood mononuclear cells came from the buffy coats of a few healthy blood donors, who served as the study's donors. CMV seronegative status was shared by all three donors. Genomic DNA was extracted with the DNeasy Blood & Tissue Kit. TCRB sequencing was performed on genomic DNA from sorted CD137+CD4+ cells and pre-culture CD4+ baseline samples from each subject. The immunoSEQ multiplex PCR, with forward primers for 54 TRBV segments and reverse primers for 13 TRBJ segments, was used to amplify TCRB CDR3 regions. Pre-culture CD4+ samples were sequenced at deep resolution with a target of more than 150,000 T cell genomes. Sequencing of the amplicons was done on an Illumina HiSeq System, giving 87 bp reads that spanned the CDR3. The authors' pipeline ran thus. Reads were corrected for PCR and sequencing errors, and CDR3 regions were defined by alignment to IMGT reference sequences. Synthetic template pools were used to estimate counts of templates and unique rearrangements. Clonality was calculated as 1 minus Pielou's evenness. Richness was estimated with the Daley-Smith estimator. Morisita's index served as the measure of repertoire overlap. A clone counted as low-abundance if it appeared in cultured samples but went undetected in the pre-culture repertoire of the same donor. TCRdb limited this immuneACCESS table to in-frame rearrangements with V and J called. A share of clones is missing; checked studies link under half to unresolved V genes, and the rest is unexplained. V and J calls and clone size are as listed in that table; D and trimming were resolved from the DNA. The table for this sample lists approximately 90,000 clones; approximately 86% of them were counted only once. The ten largest clones take up less than 2% of the sample.

The V and J genes are TRBV5-1 and TRBJ2-1; the D segment could be TRBD2, given 5 matching bases. Sequenced: CD4+ T cells from PBMCs. This clonotype was sampled from a middle-aged man in good health and CMV-seronegative. The bases are TGCGCCAGCAGCTTGGCCGAGACTACACCCTCAGGAGAGCAGTTCTTC. This gives the protein CASSLAETTPSGEQFF.